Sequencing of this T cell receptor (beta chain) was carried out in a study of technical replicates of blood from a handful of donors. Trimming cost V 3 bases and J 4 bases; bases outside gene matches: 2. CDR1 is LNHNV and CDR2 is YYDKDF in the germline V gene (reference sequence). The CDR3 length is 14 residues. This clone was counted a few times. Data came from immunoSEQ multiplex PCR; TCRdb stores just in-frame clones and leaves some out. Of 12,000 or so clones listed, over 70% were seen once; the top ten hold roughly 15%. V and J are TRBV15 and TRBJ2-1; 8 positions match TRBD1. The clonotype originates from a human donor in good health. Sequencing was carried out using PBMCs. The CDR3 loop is CATSRGQDYNEQFF. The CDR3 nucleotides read TGTGCCACCAGCAGGGGACAGGATTACAATGAGCAGTTCTTC. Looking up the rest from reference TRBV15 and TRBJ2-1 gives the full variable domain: DAMVIQNPRYQVTQFGKPVTLSCSQTLNHNVMYWYQQKSSQAPKLLFHYYDKDFNNEADTPDNFQSRRPNTSFCFLDIRSPGLGDTAMYLCATSRGQDYNEQFFGPGTRLTVL.